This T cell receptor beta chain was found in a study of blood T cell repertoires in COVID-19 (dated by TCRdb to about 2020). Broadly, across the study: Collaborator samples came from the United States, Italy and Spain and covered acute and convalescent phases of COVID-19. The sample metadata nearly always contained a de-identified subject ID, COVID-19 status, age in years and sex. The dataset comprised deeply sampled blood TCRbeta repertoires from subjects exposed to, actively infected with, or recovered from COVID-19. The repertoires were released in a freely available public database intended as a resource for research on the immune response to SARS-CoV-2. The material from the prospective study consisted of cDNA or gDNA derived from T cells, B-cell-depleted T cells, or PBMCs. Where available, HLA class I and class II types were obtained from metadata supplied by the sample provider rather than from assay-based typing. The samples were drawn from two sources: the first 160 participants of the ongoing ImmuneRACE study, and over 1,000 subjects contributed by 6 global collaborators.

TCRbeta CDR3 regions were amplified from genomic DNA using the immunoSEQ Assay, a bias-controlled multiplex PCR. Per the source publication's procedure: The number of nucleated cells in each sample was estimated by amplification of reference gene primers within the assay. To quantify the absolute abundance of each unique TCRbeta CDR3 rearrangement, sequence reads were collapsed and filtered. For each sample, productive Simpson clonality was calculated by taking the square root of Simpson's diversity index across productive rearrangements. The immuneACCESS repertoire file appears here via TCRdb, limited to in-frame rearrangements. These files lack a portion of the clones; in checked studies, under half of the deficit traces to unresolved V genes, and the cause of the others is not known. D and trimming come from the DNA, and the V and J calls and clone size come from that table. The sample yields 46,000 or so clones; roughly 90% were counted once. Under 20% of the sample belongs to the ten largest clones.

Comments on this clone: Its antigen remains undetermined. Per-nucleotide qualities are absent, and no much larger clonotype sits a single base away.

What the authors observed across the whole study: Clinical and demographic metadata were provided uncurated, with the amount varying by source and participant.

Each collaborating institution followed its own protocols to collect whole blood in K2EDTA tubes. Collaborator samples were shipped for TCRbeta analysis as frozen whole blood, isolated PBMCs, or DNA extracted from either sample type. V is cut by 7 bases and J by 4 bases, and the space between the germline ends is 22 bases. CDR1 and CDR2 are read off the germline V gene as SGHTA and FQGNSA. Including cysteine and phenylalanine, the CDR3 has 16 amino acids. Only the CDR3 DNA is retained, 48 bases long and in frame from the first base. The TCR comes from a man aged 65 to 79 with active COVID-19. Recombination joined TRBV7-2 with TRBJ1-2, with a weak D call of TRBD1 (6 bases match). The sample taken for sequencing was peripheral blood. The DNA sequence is TGTGCCAGCACTCTAGCCGGGTACAGGGTCCGCTATGGCTACACCTTC. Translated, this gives CASTLAGYRVRYGYTF. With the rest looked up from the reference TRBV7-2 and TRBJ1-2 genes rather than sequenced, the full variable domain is GAGVSQSPSNKVTEKGKDVELRCDPISGHTALYWYRQSLGQGLEFLIYFQGNSAPDKSGLPSDRFSAERTGGSVSTLTIQRTQQEDSAVYLCASTLAGYRVRYGYTFGSGTRLTVV.